The clone carrying this T cell receptor (beta chain) was detected ten times or more. As yet, its antigen is unknown. One end of the junction is discordant with germline, which a read error may explain. Combining a sample-barcoded 5' primer with a J-beta primer mix, a second PCR ran for roughly 7 to 12 cycles. The authors tagged each cDNA molecule using a template-switch adaptor with 12 random nucleotides. From the 5' RACE reads, TCRdb called clonotypes with MiXCR, one entry per CDR3 protein. The top ten hold about 11% of the sample, which has about 1.6 million distinct CDR3 sequences, roughly a third seen once. These data are taken from a study of blood T cells in healthy people across ages. Notes on the study in general: Greater diversity and more naive CD4+ cells were seen in long-lived donors than in aged donors. Naive and antigen-experienced cells were not separated, limiting conclusive comparison.

The sequence came from a woman in her 30s in good health. The sequenced sample was blood.

CDR3 in DNA: TGTGCCAGCAGCTTAGGGACAGCTAGCACAGATACGCAGTATTTT. Translation: CASSLGTASTDTQYF. This chain connects TRBV5-1 to TRBJ2-3; TRBD1 aligns across 7 bases. The CDR3 is 15 residues long. Germline V gives CDR1 SGHRS, CDR2 YFSETQ.